This T cell receptor (beta chain) was obtained from a study of beta chain features in type 1 diabetes. In the study overall: Across every sample, roughly 100 million sorted cells were examined in total.

The CDR3 is 16 amino acids. Germline V gives CDR1 SGHDN, CDR2 FVKESK. The V end lost 0 bases, the J end lost 3 bases, and 11 bases lay between the germline ends. On average, the one heparinised blood draw given by each donor was 90 to 150 mL. All of the sorted populations showed purity greater than 95%. Study-level findings and limits: The study found moderately but significantly shorter TCRB CDR3s in all four CD4+ subsets of Type 1 diabetes patients. Short templates might get an advantage during PCR, and this would be equal in patients and controls.

The investigators reverse transcribed all of the isolated RNA, so they sequenced expressed TCRB transcripts. The assay was immunoSEQ multiplex PCR, and TCRdb's table has in-frame clones only and misses some. The profile shows more than 550,000 clones, about 14% of them singletons. This clone has a handful of counts. The antigen remains undetermined. The clonotype was recovered from a man aged 18-30 years with type 1 diabetes. Sequencing input: naive CD4+ T cells from blood. The chain uses TRBV14 and TRBJ2-2; no definite D call. CDR3 bases: TGTGCCAGCAGCCAAGAGGGTAGCAGATACACCGGGGAGCTGTTTTTT. Translation gives CASSQEGSRYTGELFF.